A selection of T cell receptor beta chains follows, all from one sample in a study of human T cells and chemical hapten exposure. TCRdb analysed the 5' RACE reads with MiXCR anew, one entry per CDR3 protein. The sample lists around 100,000 distinct CDR3 sequences; 15% to 20% were seen once. The receptors were gathered from a human donor in good health. Both conserved end residues are part of each CDR3. The order of the fields is clone size, J gene, V gene, D gene, CDR3 protein, CDR3 DNA. D genes are given only for firm matches. Clone size is given for some rows only: seen once, a few or many times, or a class if the clone is expanded.

>few|TRBJ1-1|TRBV6-5|-
CASKGFSNTEAFF
TGTGCCAGCAAGGGGTTTTCGAACACTGAAGCTTTCTTT
>few|TRBJ2-7|TRBV13|-
CASSWGAGNPYEQYF
TGTGCCAGCAGCTGGGGTGCGGGTAACCCCTACGAGCAGTACTTC
>few|TRBJ1-4|TRBV12-3/TRBV12-4|-
CASSLNLRRDEKLFF
TGTGCCAGCAGTTTAAACCTTCGACGGGATGAAAAACTGTTTTTT
>few|TRBJ2-5|TRBV28|TRBD2
CASSPGRVQETQYF
TGTGCCAGCAGTCCGGGGAGGGTCCAAGAGACCCAGTACTTC
>-|TRBJ1-2|TRBV28|-
CASSLPRTAYGYTF
TGTGCCAGCAGTCTCCCACGGACTGCTTATGGCTACACCTTC
>few|TRBJ2-1|TRBV10-3|TRBD1
CAIRGGQAYNEQFF
TGTGCCATCAGGGGGGGACAGGCCTACAATGAGCAGTTCTTC
>-|TRBJ2-1|TRBV28|-
CASSLQVAYEQFF
TGTGCCAGCAGTTTACAGGTCGCCTATGAGCAGTTCTTC
>few|TRBJ1-5|TRBV18|TRBD1
CASTPGTGGNQPQHF
TGTGCCAGTACCCCGGGGACAGGGGGCAATCAGCCCCAGCATTTT
>-|TRBJ2-2|TRBV6-5|-
CASSEQGNPMDTGELFF
TGTGCCAGCAGTGAACAGGGAAACCCGATGGACACCGGGGAGCTGTTTTTT
>many|TRBJ2-3|TRBV18|-
CASYRYTDTQYF
TGTGCCAGCTACCGATATACAGATACGCAGTATTTT
>-|TRBJ1-3|TRBV28|-
CASRAGTVGNTIYF
TGTGCCAGCAGGGCTGGGACTGTTGGAAACACCATATATTTT
>few|TRBJ1-1|TRBV6-5|-
CASSGGYFTEAFF
TGTGCCAGCAGTGGCGGGTACTTCACTGAAGCTTTCTTT
>many|TRBJ2-3|TRBV5-1|TRBD1
CASSRDRGSDTQYF
TGCGCCAGCAGCCGGGACAGGGGATCCGATACGCAGTATTTT
>-|TRBJ2-7|TRBV11-2|TRBD1
CASSRGQSYEQYF
TGTGCCAGCAGCCGGGGACAGTCCTACGAGCAGTACTTC
>-|TRBJ2-7|TRBV10-2|TRBD2
CASSEASGSREQYF
TGCGCCAGCAGTGAGGCTAGCGGGAGCCGCGAGCAGTACTTC
>-|TRBJ1-5|TRBV28|-
CASSLPRGPQHF
TGTGCCAGCAGTTTACCTAGGGGGCCCCAGCATTTT
>few|TRBJ1-5|TRBV6-5|TRBD1
CASTDRVNNQPQHF
TGTGCCAGCACAGACAGGGTGAACAATCAGCCCCAGCATTTT
>-|TRBJ2-2|TRBV20-1|-
CSARDLVLTGELFF
TGCAGTGCTAGAGATCTCGTATTGACCGGGGAGCTGTTTTTT
>few|TRBJ2-7|TRBV4-1|-
CASSHPLLRGAEQYF
TGCGCCAGCAGCCATCCCCTTCTGCGAGGGGCCGAGCAGTACTTC
>-|TRBJ2-7|TRBV10-3|TRBD1
CAISAQGQGDEQYF
TGTGCCATCAGTGCTCAAGGACAGGGAGACGAGCAGTACTTC
>-|TRBJ2-3|TRBV2|TRBD2
CASSETAGSTDTQYF
TGTGCCAGCAGTGAGACAGCGGGGAGCACAGATACGCAGTATTTT
>few|TRBJ2-1|TRBV10-2|-
CASSENRVWGQFF
TGCGCCAGCAGTGAGAACCGGGTTTGGGGGCAGTTCTTC
>few|TRBJ2-7|TRBV27|TRBD2
CASSIPRTRWGEQYF
TGTGCCAGCAGTATACCCCGGACTAGGTGGGGGGAGCAGTACTTC
>-|TRBJ1-5|TRBV6-5|-
CASREDRVSNQPQHF
TGTGCCAGCAGGGAGGACAGAGTTAGCAATCAGCCCCAGCATTTT
>few|TRBJ2-1|TRBV12-3/TRBV12-4|TRBD2
CASNPHGTSGRNEQFF
TGTGCCAGCAACCCTCACGGGACTAGCGGGAGGAATGAGCAGTTCTTC
>-|TRBJ2-1|TRBV12-3/TRBV12-4|-
CASSFRAGGSYNEQFF
TGTGCCAGCAGTTTCAGGGCAGGCGGCTCCTACAATGAGCAGTTCTTC
>-|TRBJ1-6|TRBV6-5|-
CASRRDPSSYNSPLHF
TGTGCCAGCAGGCGGGACCCAAGCTCCTATAATTCACCCCTCCACTTT
>few|TRBJ2-5|TRBV9|TRBD2
CASSPTAGGLETQYF
TGTGCCAGCAGCCCGACCGCGGGAGGGTTAGAGACCCAGTACTTC
>few|TRBJ2-6|TRBV7-9|-
CASSFSGANVLTF
TGTGCCAGCAGCTTCTCTGGGGCCAACGTCCTGACTTTC
>few|TRBJ2-7|TRBV4-1|-
CASSRERGQRTSYEQYF
TGCGCCAGCAGCCGGGAAAGAGGTCAGCGTACCTCCTACGAGCAGTACTTC
>-|TRBJ1-5|TRBV24-1|-
CATSDPSRDSNQPQHF
TGTGCCACCAGTGATCCTTCCAGGGATAGCAATCAGCCCCAGCATTTT
>-|TRBJ1-5|TRBV2|TRBD1
CASRGQGAGSNQPQHF
TGTGCCAGCAGGGGACAGGGGGCCGGGAGCAATCAGCCCCAGCATTTT
>-|TRBJ2-7|TRBV4-1|TRBD1
CASSQVVRAGGAYEQYF
TGCGCCAGCAGCCAAGTGGTTAGGGCAGGGGGTGCCTACGAGCAGTACTTC
>-|TRBJ2-5|TRBV6-2/TRBV6-3|TRBD1
CASSPYRGKGQETQYF
TGTGCCAGCAGTCCATACAGGGGGAAGGGGCAAGAGACCCAGTACTTC
>-|TRBJ2-2|TRBV13|-
CASSLEGVTGELFF
TGTGCCAGCAGCTTGGAGGGCGTCACCGGGGAGCTGTTTTTT
>-|TRBJ2-7|TRBV12-3/TRBV12-4|TRBD2
CASSLLARYEQYF
TGTGCCAGCAGCCTACTAGCGAGATACGAGCAGTACTTC
>few|TRBJ1-5|TRBV7-2|TRBD1
CASSRQGNQPQHF
TGTGCCAGCAGCCGACAGGGAAATCAGCCCCAGCATTTT
>few|TRBJ2-3|TRBV3-1|-
CASSLLATDTQYF
TGTGCCAGCAGCCTCCTAGCGACAGATACGCAGTATTTT
>few|TRBJ1-1|TRBV7-8|-
CASSFRGSNTEAFF
TGTGCCAGCAGCTTCAGGGGTTCTAACACTGAAGCTTTCTTT
>many|TRBJ2-4|TRBV29-1|-
CSAGAVLNKNIQYF
TGCAGTGCGGGGGCGGTACTAAACAAAAACATTCAGTACTTC
>few|TRBJ2-7|TRBV28|TRBD2
CASSFGTSGNEQYF
TGTGCCAGCAGTTTCGGGACTAGCGGAAACGAGCAGTACTTC
>few|TRBJ2-3|TRBV15|-
CATSRDRADTQYF
TGTGCCACCAGCAGAGACAGGGCAGATACGCAGTATTTT
>few|TRBJ2-3|TRBV28|-
CASRGSPLDTQYF
TGTGCCAGCAGGGGCTCCCCCCTCGATACGCAGTATTTT
>-|TRBJ2-3|TRBV7-2|-
CASSSGLITDTQYF
TGTGCCAGCAGCTCTGGACTTATCACAGATACGCAGTATTTT
>-|TRBJ2-6|TRBV5-6|-
CASSPSRASGANVLTF
TGTGCCAGCAGCCCATCCAGGGCCTCTGGGGCCAACGTCCTGACTTTC
>few|TRBJ1-5|TRBV30|-
CAWSVEGDQPQHF
TGTGCCTGGAGTGTAGAGGGGGATCAGCCCCAGCATTTT
>-|TRBJ1-5|TRBV11-2|-
CASSLDLGVNQPQHF
TGTGCCAGCAGCTTAGATCTCGGCGTAAATCAGCCCCAGCATTTT
>many|TRBJ1-1|TRBV30|-
CAWSVLGPETTEAFF
TGTGCCTGGAGTGTACTTGGACCCGAGACAACTGAAGCTTTCTTT
>once|TRBJ1-1|TRBV28|TRBD1
CASSLPSGTGFTEAFF
TGTGCCAGCAGTTTACCATCCGGGACAGGGTTTACTGAAGCTTTCTTT
>many|TRBJ2-7|TRBV7-9|-
CASSRLGAPQAHEQYF
TGTGCCAGCAGCAGACTGGGGGCACCCCAAGCCCACGAGCAGTACTTC
>few|TRBJ1-2|TRBV28|-
CASSPTGDYGYTF
TGTGCCAGCAGTCCAACAGGAGACTATGGCTACACCTTC
>-|TRBJ2-7|TRBV25-1|TRBD1
CASSEGTERGYEQYF
TGTGCCAGCAGTGAAGGGACAGAGAGGGGCTACGAGCAGTACTTC
>-|TRBJ2-7|TRBV30|-
CAWSVRGPYEQYF
TGTGCCTGGAGTGTCAGGGGACCCTACGAGCAGTACTTC
>-|TRBJ2-1|TRBV4-1|-
CASSQDNEQFF
TGCGCCAGCAGCCAGGACAATGAGCAGTTCTTC
>-|TRBJ2-7|TRBV28|-
CASSFGETYEQYF
TGTGCCAGCAGTTTTGGGGAAACCTACGAGCAGTACTTC